A single sample is the source of the 24 T cell receptor beta chains below, sequenced in a study of blood T cell repertoires in COVID-19. Sequencing used immunoSEQ multiplex PCR; TCRdb keeps in-frame clones, though not all of them. The sample records about 300,000 clones, more than 85% being singletons. The sequenced material came from peripheral blood. Receptors were obtained from a woman aged 25 to 39 with COVID-19, enrolled during active disease.

DNA of the CDR3: TGTGCCAGCAGCGCTCGACAGGGGGCAAGGAGCAATCAGCCCCAGCATTTT. Protein product: CASSARQGARSNQPQHF. The J gene is TRBJ1-5, the V gene TRBV21-1; TRBD1, the table's D call, lacks a check against the DNA. TRBV21-1 is a documented pseudogene. The CDR3 consists of 17 residues.

V and J are TRBV5-4 and TRBJ2-7; TRBD2 matches 11 bases. The germline gives CDR1 SGHNT, CDR2 YYREEE (reference sequence). V lost 4 bases, J lost 4 bases, and 4 bases stayed unmatched. The CDR3 extends over 14 amino acids. CDR3 nucleotide sequence: TGTGCCAGCAGCCAGACTAGCGGGAAGTACGAGCAGTACTTC. This encodes CASSQTSGKYEQYF. Drawing the rest from reference TRBV5-4 and TRBJ2-7, the complete variable domain is ETGVTQSPTHLIKTRGQQVTLRCSSQSGHNTVSWYQQALGQGPQFIFQYYREEENGRGNFPPRFSGLQFPNYSSELNVNALELDDSALYLCASSQTSGKYEQYFGPGTRLTVT.

V and J are TRBV27 and TRBJ1-6; a possible D gene is TRBD1 (5 bases). Germline V gene data show CDR1 as MNHEY and CDR2 as SMNVEV (reference sequence). There are 16 residues in the CDR3. With 6 bases removed from V and 8 bases from J, the gap between germline ends came to 20 bases. The CDR3 protein is CASSPAVTGNYSPLHF. CDR3 nucleotides: TGTGCCAGCAGCCCTGCGGTTACAGGCAACTATTCACCCCTCCACTTT.

The chain couples TRBV12-5 to TRBJ2-5, with a tentative D call TRBD1 (5 bases). Germline V gene sequence: CDR1 LGHNT, CDR2 FRNRAP. The V gene lost 1 base and the J gene lost 2 bases, with 11 bases spanning the gap. CDR3 length: 15 amino acids. CDR3 amino acids: CASGLGRTSQETQYF. CDR3 DNA sequence: TGTGCTAGTGGTTTGGGACGGACATCTCAAGAGACCCAGTACTTC. The entire variable domain, with the rest obtained from reference TRBV12-5 and TRBJ2-5, is as follows: DARVTQTPRHKVTEMGQEVTMRCQPILGHNTVFWYRQTMMQGLELLAYFRNRAPLDDSGMPKDRFSAEMPDATLATLKIQPSEPRDSAVYFCASGLGRTSQETQYFGPGTRLLVL.

The chain recombines TRBV6-2 or TRBV6-3 with TRBJ1-5, with 8 bases matching TRBD1. This CDR3 region has 14 residues. J lost 5 bases, V lost 5 bases, and 5 bases had no gene match. The germline gives CDR1 MNHEY, CDR2 SVGEGT. The CDR3 nucleotides are TGTGCCAGCAGTCCAACAGGGGGGTATCAGCCCCAGCATTTT. This translates into CASSPTGGYQPQHF.

The genes are TRBV19 and TRBJ1-2; unclear D gene. Germline V gene sequence: CDR1 LNHDA, CDR2 SQIVND (reference sequence). Trimming pared 1 base from V and 6 bases from J, leaving 9 bases between. The CDR3 loop spans 13 amino acids. The CDR3 DNA reads as TGTGCCAGTAGTATAGCTGGAGATGATGGCTACACCTTC. Its translation is CASSIAGDDGYTF.

V usage is TRBV7-9 and J usage is TRBJ1-1; 9 positions agree with TRBD1. The CDR3 sequence is 15 residues long. The ends lost 5 bases at V and 2 bases at J; junction bases unmatched: 6. Germline V CDR1 and CDR2: SEHNR, FQNEAQ (reference sequence). For the CDR3, the DNA is TGTGCCAGCAGCCCGGGGGACAGGGAAAACACTGAAGCTTTCTTT. Protein sequence: CASSPGDRENTEAFF.

This chain joins TRBV28 and TRBJ1-1; 7 bases line up with TRBD1. Germline trimming cut 5 bases from V and 3 bases from J; bases unmatched to any gene: 6. Germline CDR1 reads MDHEN; CDR2 reads SYDVKM. CDR3 length: 14 residues. The chain's CDR3 is CASSLTGVDTEAFF. Written as DNA, the CDR3 is TGTGCCAGCAGTCTAACAGGGGTGGACACTGAAGCTTTCTTT.

The chain combines TRBV2 with TRBJ1-2, with TRBD1 identical over 7 bases. The junction had 5 bases not matched to a gene; V was cut back by 0 bases and J by 4 bases. The CDR3 loop spans 15 amino acids. The germline gives CDR1 SNHLY, CDR2 FYNNEI. In nucleotides, the CDR3 is TGTGCCAGCAGTGAAGCGGATGGACAGGTCTATGGCTACACCTTC. It specifies CASSEADGQVYGYTF. Full variable domain (rest looked up from reference TRBV2 and TRBJ1-2): EPEVTQTPSHQVTQMGQEVILRCVPISNHLYFYWYRQILGQKVEFLVSFYNNEISEKSEIFDDQFSVERPDGSNFTLKIRSTKLEDSAMYFCASSEADGQVYGYTFGSGTRLTVV.

The gene calls are TRBV11-2 and TRBJ1-5, with D possibly being TRBD1 (6 bases). V dropped 9 bases and J dropped 2 bases, with 11 bases sitting between them. The V gene's germline CDR1 is SGHAT and CDR2 FQNNGV. The CDR3 length is 13 residues. CDR3 residues: CASLHRGNQPQHF. CDR3 DNA: TGTGCCAGTCTTCACAGGGGCAATCAGCCCCAGCATTTT.

This chain uses TRBV10-3 with TRBJ1-1, with TRBD1 matching over 7 bases. J was trimmed by 2 bases and V by 7 bases; bases with no gene match: 10. The CDR3 consists of 15 residues. Germline loops: CDR1 ENHRY, CDR2 SYGVKD. Here the CDR3 DNA reads TGTGCCATCACCCGGGATGGAGGGGGCAACACTGAAGCTTTCTTT. Protein: CAITRDGGGNTEAFF.

The chain carries TRBV5-6 and TRBJ1-2; TRBD1 matches 9 bases. The J segment lost 6 bases and the V segment lost 4 bases, leaving 4 bases of the junction unmatched. Germline V gene data show CDR1 as SGHDT and CDR2 as YYEEEE. The CDR3 covers 13 residues. This CDR3 is CASSTGGANGYTF. Here the CDR3 DNA reads TGTGCCAGCAGCACAGGGGGCGCCAATGGCTACACCTTC.

The chain has TRBV5-5 and TRBJ1-2, with D tentatively TRBD1 (5 bases). This CDR3 spans 15 amino acids. Germline-derived CDR1 and CDR2 are SGHKS and YYEKEE (reference sequence). Trimming took off 5 bases at V and 3 bases at J, with 17 bases between the two ends. The CDR3 sequence is CASSAGLSGDYGYTF. The CDR3 nucleotides are TGTGCCAGCAGTGCGGGCCTCTCGGGGGACTATGGCTACACCTTC.

This chain connects TRBV7-9 to TRBJ2-1; D is possibly TRBD2 (6 bases). The CDR3 is 14 amino acids. CDR1 and CDR2 from the germline V gene are SEHNR and FQNEAQ (reference sequence). Trimming removed 2 bases from V and 7 bases from J, with 12 bases in between. The CDR3 loop is CASSLSPAGNEQFF. The CDR3 DNA reads TGTGCCAGCAGCTTAAGCCCTGCGGGGAATGAGCAGTTCTTC.

The V and J genes are TRBV2 and TRBJ1-2; 9 bases agree with TRBD1. Germline CDR1 reads SNHLY; CDR2 reads FYNNEI. The length of the CDR3 is 14 residues. With 7 bases clipped from V and 5 bases from J, the junction kept 8 bases outside the gene matches. Here the CDR3 reads CASIPRQGGYGYTF. CDR3 DNA: TGTGCCAGCATTCCGAGACAGGGGGGGTATGGCTACACCTTC.

The V and J genes are TRBV7-9 and TRBJ1-2; 12 positions agree with TRBD1. V trimming: 2 bases; J trimming: 6 bases; junction bases outside the gene matches: 10. This CDR3 contains 17 residues. Germline CDR1 and CDR2: SEHNR and FQNEAQ (reference sequence). CDR3 amino acids: CASSLTGTGGVVHGYTF. CDR3 sequence (DNA): TGTGCCAGCAGCTTAACGGGGACAGGGGGCGTAGTGCATGGCTACACCTTC. The whole variable domain, filled in from reference TRBV7-9 and TRBJ1-2, reads DTGVSQNPRHKITKRGQNVTFRCDPISEHNRLYWYRQTLGQGPEFLTYFQNEAQLEKSRLLSDRFSAERPKGSFSTLEIQRTEQGDSAMYLCASSLTGTGGVVHGYTFGSGTRLTVV.

This clone occurred once. The chain uses TRBV18 and TRBJ2-1; the D gene is possibly TRBD1 (7 bases). The germline V gene encodes CDR1 KGHSH and CDR2 LQKENI. Trimming left V 5 bases short and J 8 bases short, with 16 bases between. This CDR3 is 14 amino acids long. CDR3 loop: CASSTVGGGDEQFF. CDR3 DNA sequence: TGTGCCAGCTCAACTGTTGGAGGGGGCGATGAGCAGTTCTTC.

The J gene is TRBJ1-4, the V gene TRBV4-2; D is unresolved. The V and J ends lost 5 bases and 8 bases respectively, with 12 bases between them. The CDR3 runs to 13 residues. CDR1 LGHNA and CDR2 YNFKEQ come from the germline V gene. The CDR3 reads CASSWVGSEKLFF. The CDR3 coding sequence is TGTGCCAGCAGCTGGGTAGGGAGCGAAAAACTGTTTTTT.

Worth noting for this clone: Other nucleotide sequences from this sample produce the same CDR3. The rearrangement links TRBV28 to TRBJ1-1; TRBD1 might be the D (5 bases). V gave up 2 bases and J gave up 4 bases, with 8 bases separating them. Germline values: CDR1 MDHEN, CDR2 SYDVKM. The CDR3 spans 13 residues. CDR3 region: CASSLKTVTEAFF. CDR3 in DNA: TGTGCCAGCAGTTTAAAGACAGTCACTGAAGCTTTCTTT.

The chain joins TRBV13 to TRBJ1-1, with 7 positions matching TRBD1. The V segment lost 1 base and the J segment 1 base; nucleotides outside the gene matches: 0. CDR1 is PRHDT and CDR2 is FYEKMQ in the germline V gene (reference sequence). The CDR3 is 14 amino acids. The CDR3 DNA is TGTGCCAGCAGCTTAGACAGGGGGAACACTGAAGCTTTCTTT. Translated: CASSLDRGNTEAFF.

CDR3 sequence (DNA): TGTGCCAGCAGTGAATCAGGATTACAAGAGACCCAGTACTTC. This gives the protein CASSESGLQETQYF. The V call is TRBV6-4, the J call TRBJ2-5, with unresolved D. Trimming removed 3 bases from V and 2 bases from J, with 10 bases in between. Germline CDR1 is MRHNA and CDR2 is SNTAGT. This CDR3 has 14 residues.

The chain is built from TRBV2 and TRBJ2-7; 9 bases agree with TRBD1. The CDR3 is 14 amino acids. The trim removed 7 bases at V and 1 base at J, leaving 5 bases unmatched. The V gene's germline CDR1 is SNHLY and CDR2 FYNNEI. The CDR3 coding sequence is TGTGCCAGCATTGGGGACAGGGCATCCTACGAGCAGTACTTC. The encoded protein is CASIGDRASYEQYF.

This chain joins TRBV29-1 and TRBJ2-5; D gene uncertain. Germline loops: CDR1 SQVTM, CDR2 ANQGSEA. Between the trimmed V and J ends, which lost 7 bases and 0 bases, there was a span of 6 bases. The CDR3 covers 11 residues. CDR3 in amino acids: CSATNQETQYF. The DNA of the CDR3 is TGCAGCGCAACAAACCAAGAGACCCAGTACTTC.

CDR3 region: CATSRDPGGEGEQYF. CDR3 DNA: TGTGCCACCAGCAGAGACCCAGGAGGGGAAGGGGAGCAGTACTTC. The chain employs TRBV15 and TRBJ2-7, with D perhaps matching TRBD2 (6 bases). Germline values: CDR1 LNHNV, CDR2 YYDKDF (reference sequence). The CDR3 consists of 15 residues. V dropped 0 bases and J dropped 7 bases, with 16 bases sitting between them.